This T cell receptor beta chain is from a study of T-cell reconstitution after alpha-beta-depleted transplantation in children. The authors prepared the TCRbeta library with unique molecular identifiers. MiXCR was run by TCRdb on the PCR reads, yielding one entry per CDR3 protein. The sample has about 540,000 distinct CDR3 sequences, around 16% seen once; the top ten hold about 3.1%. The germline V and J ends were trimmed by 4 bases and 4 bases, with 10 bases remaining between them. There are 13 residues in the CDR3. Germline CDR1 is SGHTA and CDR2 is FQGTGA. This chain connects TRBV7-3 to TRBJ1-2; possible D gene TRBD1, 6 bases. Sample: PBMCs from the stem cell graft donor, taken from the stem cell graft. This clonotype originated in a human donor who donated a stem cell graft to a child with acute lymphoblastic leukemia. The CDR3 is CASSSGGLYGYTF. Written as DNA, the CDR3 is TGTGCCAGCAGCTCTGGGGGCCTCTATGGCTACACCTTC. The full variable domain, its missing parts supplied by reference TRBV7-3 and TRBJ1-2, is GAGVSQTPSNKVTEKGKYVELRCDPISGHTALYWYRQSLGQGPEFLIYFQGTGAADDSGLPNDRFFAVRPEGSVSTLKIQRTERGDSAVYLCASSSGGLYGYTFGSGTRLTVV.